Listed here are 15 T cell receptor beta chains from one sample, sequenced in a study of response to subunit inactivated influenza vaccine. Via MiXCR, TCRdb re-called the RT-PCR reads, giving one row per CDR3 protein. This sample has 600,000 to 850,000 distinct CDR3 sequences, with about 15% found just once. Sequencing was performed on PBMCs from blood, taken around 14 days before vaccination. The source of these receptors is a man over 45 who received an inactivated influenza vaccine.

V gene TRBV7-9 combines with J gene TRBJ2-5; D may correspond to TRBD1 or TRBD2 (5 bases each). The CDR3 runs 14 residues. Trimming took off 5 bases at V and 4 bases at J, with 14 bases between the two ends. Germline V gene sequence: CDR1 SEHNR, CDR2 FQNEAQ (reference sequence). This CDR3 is CASSLGTGRETQYF. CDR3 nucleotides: TGTGCCAGCAGCCTCGGGACCGGAAGAGAGACCCAGTACTTC.

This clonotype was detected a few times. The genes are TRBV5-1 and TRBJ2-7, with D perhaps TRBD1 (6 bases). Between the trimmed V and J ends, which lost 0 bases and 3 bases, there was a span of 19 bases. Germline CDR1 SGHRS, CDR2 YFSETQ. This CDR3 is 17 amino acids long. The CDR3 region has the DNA TGCGCCAGCAGCTTGGTGGCGAACCACCAAGGGGGCTACGAGCAGTACTTC. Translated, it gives CASSLVANHQGGYEQYF. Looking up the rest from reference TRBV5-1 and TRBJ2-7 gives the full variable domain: KAGVTQTPRYLIKTRGQQVTLSCSPISGHRSVSWYQQTPGQGLQFLFEYFSETQRNKGNFPGRFSGRQFSNSRSEMNVSTLELGDSALYLCASSLVANHQGGYEQYFGPGTRLTVT.

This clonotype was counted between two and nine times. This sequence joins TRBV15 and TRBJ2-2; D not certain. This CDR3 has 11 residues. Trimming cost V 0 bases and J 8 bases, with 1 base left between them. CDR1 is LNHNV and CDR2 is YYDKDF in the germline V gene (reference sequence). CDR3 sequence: CATSREGELFF. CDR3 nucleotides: TGTGCCACCAGCAGAGAGGGGGAGCTGTTTTTT.

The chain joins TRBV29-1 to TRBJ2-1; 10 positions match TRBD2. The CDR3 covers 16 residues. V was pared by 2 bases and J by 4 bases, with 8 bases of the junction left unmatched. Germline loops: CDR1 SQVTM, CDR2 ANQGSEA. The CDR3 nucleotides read TGCAGCGTTGAATCGCCCGGGACTAGCGCATACAATGAGCAGTTCTTC. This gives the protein CSVESPGTSAYNEQFF.

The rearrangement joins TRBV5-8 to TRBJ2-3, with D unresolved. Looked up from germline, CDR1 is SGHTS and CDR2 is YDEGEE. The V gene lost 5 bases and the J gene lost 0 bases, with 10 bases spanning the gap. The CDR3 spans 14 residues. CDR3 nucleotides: TGTGCCAGCAGTGGACGCCAAAGCACAGATACGCAGTATTTT. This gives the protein CASSGRQSTDTQYF.

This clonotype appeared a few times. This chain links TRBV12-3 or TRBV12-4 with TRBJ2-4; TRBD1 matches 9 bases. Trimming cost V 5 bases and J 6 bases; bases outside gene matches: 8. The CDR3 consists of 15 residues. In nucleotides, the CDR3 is TGTGCCAGCAGTCCAGGACAGGGGCTGAGAAACATTCAGTACTTC. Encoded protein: CASSPGQGLRNIQYF.

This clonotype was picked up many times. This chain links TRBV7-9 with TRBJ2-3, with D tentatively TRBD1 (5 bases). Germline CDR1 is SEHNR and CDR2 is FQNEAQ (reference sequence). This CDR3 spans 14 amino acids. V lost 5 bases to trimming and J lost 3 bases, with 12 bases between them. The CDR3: CASSLTSGTDTQYF. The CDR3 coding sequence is TGTGCCAGCAGCCTCACATCAGGGACAGATACGCAGTATTTT.

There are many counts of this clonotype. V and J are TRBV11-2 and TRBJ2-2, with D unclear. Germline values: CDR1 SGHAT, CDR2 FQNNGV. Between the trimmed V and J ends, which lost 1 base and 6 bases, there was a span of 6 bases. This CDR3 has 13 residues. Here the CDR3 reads CASSLGLSGELFF. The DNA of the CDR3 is TGTGCCAGCAGCTTAGGATTATCCGGGGAGCTGTTTTTT.

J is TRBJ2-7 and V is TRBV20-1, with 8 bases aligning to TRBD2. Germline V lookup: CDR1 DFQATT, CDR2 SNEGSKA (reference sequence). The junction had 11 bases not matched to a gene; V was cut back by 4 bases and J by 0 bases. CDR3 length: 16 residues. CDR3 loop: CSAKIGLAGRSYEQYF. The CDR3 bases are TGCAGTGCTAAGATTGGACTAGCTGGTCGCTCCTACGAGCAGTACTTC.

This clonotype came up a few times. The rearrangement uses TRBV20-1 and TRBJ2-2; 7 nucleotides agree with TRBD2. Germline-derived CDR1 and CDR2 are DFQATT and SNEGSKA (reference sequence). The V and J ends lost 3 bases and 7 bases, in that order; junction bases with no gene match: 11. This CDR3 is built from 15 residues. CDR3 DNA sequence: TGCAGTGCTAGTAGAGGAGTGGGGAGGGTCGGGGAGCTGTTTTTT. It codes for CSASRGVGRVGELFF.

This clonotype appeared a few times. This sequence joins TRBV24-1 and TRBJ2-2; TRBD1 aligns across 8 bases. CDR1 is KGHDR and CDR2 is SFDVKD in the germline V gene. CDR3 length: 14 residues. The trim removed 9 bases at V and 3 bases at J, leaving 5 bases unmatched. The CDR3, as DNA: TGTGCCACCGAGCGGACAGGGCACACCGGGGAGCTGTTTTTT. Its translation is CATERTGHTGELFF.

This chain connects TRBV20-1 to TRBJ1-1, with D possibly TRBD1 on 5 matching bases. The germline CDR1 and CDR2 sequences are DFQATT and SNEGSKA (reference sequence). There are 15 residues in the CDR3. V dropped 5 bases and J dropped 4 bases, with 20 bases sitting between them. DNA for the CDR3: TGCAGTGCTCAGCAGGGCGGGGAGGGTAGCACTGAAGCTTTCTTT. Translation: CSAQQGGEGSTEAFF.

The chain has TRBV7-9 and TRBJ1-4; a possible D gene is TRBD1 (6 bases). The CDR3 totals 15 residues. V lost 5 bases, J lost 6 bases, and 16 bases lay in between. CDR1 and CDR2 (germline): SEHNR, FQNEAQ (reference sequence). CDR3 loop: CASSPTQGRDEKLFF. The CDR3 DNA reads TGTGCCAGCAGCCCCACTCAGGGGAGGGATGAAAAACTGTTTTTT.

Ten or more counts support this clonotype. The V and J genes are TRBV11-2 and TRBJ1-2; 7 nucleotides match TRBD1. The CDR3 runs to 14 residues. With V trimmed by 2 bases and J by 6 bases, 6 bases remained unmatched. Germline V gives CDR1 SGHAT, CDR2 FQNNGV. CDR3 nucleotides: TGTGCCAGCAGCTTAATTACCACAGGGGATGGCTACACCTTC. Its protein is CASSLITTGDGYTF.

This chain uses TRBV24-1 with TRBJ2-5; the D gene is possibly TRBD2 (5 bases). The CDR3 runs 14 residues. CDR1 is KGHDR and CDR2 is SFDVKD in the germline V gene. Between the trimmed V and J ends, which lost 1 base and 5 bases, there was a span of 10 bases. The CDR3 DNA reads TGTGCCACCAGTGATTTCCCTAGCTCGGAGACCCAGTACTTC. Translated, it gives CATSDFPSSETQYF.